These T cell receptor beta chains were read from a single sample in a study of prognosis after radiotherapy for stage I lung cancer. TCRdb reprocessed the multiplex PCR reads with MiXCR, giving one entry per CDR3 protein. The repertoire holds approximately 35,000 distinct CDR3 sequences, with 25% to 40% as singletons. The sequencing used PBMCs, collected before or after stereotactic body radiation therapy (not recorded which). These receptors all come from a donor of 50 years or more with non-small cell lung cancer. CDR3s include the opening cysteine and the closing phenylalanine or tryptophan. Fields, in order: D gene, J gene, clone size, V gene, CDR3 protein, CDR3 DNA. A D gene is named only where the DNA matches it firmly. Part of the rows lack a size; the others show once, few, many or a class for expanded clones.

D gene: TRBD1
J gene: TRBJ1-4
clone size: many
V gene: TRBV7-2
CDR3 protein: CASSFWTGWNEKLFF
CDR3 DNA: TGTGCCAGCAGCTTTTGGACAGGTTGGAATGAAAAACTGTTTTTT

D gene: TRBD2
J gene: TRBJ2-1
clone size: many
V gene: TRBV11-3
CDR3 protein: CASSPRGGLQGYNEQFF
CDR3 DNA: TGTGCCAGCAGCCCTCGGGGGGGGCTCCAGGGGTACAATGAGCAGTTCTTC

D gene: TRBD1
J gene: TRBJ2-1
clone size: NA
V gene: TRBV6-4
CDR3 protein: CASSAGTGETDEQFF
CDR3 DNA: TGTGCCAGCAGTGCCGGGACAGGGGAGACGGATGAGCAGTTCTTC

D gene: NA
J gene: TRBJ2-7
clone size: NA
V gene: TRBV11-2
CDR3 protein: CASSSLTSDYEQYF
CDR3 DNA: TGTGCCAGCAGCTCCCTTACCTCAGACTACGAGCAGTACTTC

D gene: TRBD1
J gene: TRBJ1-1
clone size: NA
V gene: TRBV5-1
CDR3 protein: CASSGGQEGAEAFF
CDR3 DNA: TGCGCCAGCAGCGGTGGACAGGAGGGCGCTGAAGCTTTCTTT

D gene: TRBD1
J gene: TRBJ2-5
clone size: many
V gene: TRBV7-9
CDR3 protein: CASSLAETGGETQYF
CDR3 DNA: TGTGCCAGCAGCTTAGCGGAGACAGGGGGTGAGACCCAGTACTTC

D gene: TRBD1
J gene: TRBJ1-1
clone size: many
V gene: TRBV3-1
CDR3 protein: CASSQVEGTGAFF
CDR3 DNA: TGTGCCAGCAGCCAAGTTGAAGGGACAGGAGCTTTCTTT

D gene: TRBD1
J gene: TRBJ1-2
clone size: many
V gene: TRBV5-1
CDR3 protein: CASSPVQGNYGYTF
CDR3 DNA: TGCGCCAGCAGCCCCGTACAGGGGAACTATGGCTACACCTTC

D gene: TRBD1
J gene: TRBJ2-6
clone size: many
V gene: TRBV3-1
CDR3 protein: CASSRGTGISGANVLTF
CDR3 DNA: TGTGCCAGCAGCCGGGGGACAGGGATCTCTGGGGCCAACGTCCTGACTTTC

D gene: NA
J gene: TRBJ2-3
clone size: NA
V gene: TRBV20-1
CDR3 protein: CSASIAADGSTDTQYF
CDR3 DNA: TGCAGTGCTAGTATAGCGGCCGACGGTAGCACAGATACGCAGTATTTT

D gene: NA
J gene: TRBJ1-5
clone size: NA
V gene: TRBV28
CDR3 protein: CASSFLQGRQPQHF
CDR3 DNA: TGTGCCAGCAGTTTTCTCCAGGGGCGTCAGCCCCAGCATTTT

D gene: TRBD1
J gene: TRBJ1-1
clone size: many
V gene: TRBV12-3/TRBV12-4
CDR3 protein: CASSWGQMNTEAFF
CDR3 DNA: TGTGCCAGCAGTTGGGGACAGATGAACACTGAAGCTTTCTTT

D gene: TRBD1
J gene: TRBJ1-1
clone size: many
V gene: TRBV12-3/TRBV12-4
CDR3 protein: CASSNRDREFF
CDR3 DNA: TGTGCCAGCAGTAACCGGGACAGGGAATTCTTT

D gene: NA
J gene: TRBJ1-1
clone size: NA
V gene: TRBV24-1
CDR3 protein: CATSESRWGSTEAFF
CDR3 DNA: TGTGCCACCAGTGAATCCCGTTGGGGTAGCACTGAAGCTTTCTTT

D gene: NA
J gene: TRBJ2-1
clone size: NA
V gene: TRBV6-4
CDR3 protein: CASSYSTGPPSNEQFF
CDR3 DNA: TGTGCCAGCAGTTACTCGACGGGACCCCCCTCCAATGAGCAGTTCTTC

D gene: NA
J gene: TRBJ1-3
clone size: many
V gene: TRBV12-3/TRBV12-4
CDR3 protein: CASSLAGALGNTIYF
CDR3 DNA: TGTGCCAGCAGTTTAGCAGGGGCACTTGGAAACACCATATATTTT

D gene: TRBD2
J gene: TRBJ2-1
clone size: many
V gene: TRBV7-9
CDR3 protein: CASSFRLAAINEQFF
CDR3 DNA: TGTGCCAGCAGCTTCAGGCTAGCGGCTATCAATGAGCAGTTCTTC

D gene: NA
J gene: TRBJ1-2
clone size: many
V gene: TRBV28
CDR3 protein: CASRPGGGGIYGYTF
CDR3 DNA: TGTGCCAGCAGGCCCGGGGGGGGTGGTATTTATGGCTACACCTTC

D gene: TRBD1
J gene: TRBJ2-7
clone size: NA
V gene: TRBV20-1
CDR3 protein: CSATGQGLYEQYF
CDR3 DNA: TGCAGTGCAACGGGACAGGGTTTGTACGAGCAGTACTTC

D gene: TRBD1
J gene: TRBJ1-6
clone size: medium-sized
V gene: TRBV6-4
CDR3 protein: CASTQGQRSNSPLHF
CDR3 DNA: TGTGCCAGCACCCAGGGACAGCGTTCTAATTCACCCCTCCACTTT

D gene: TRBD2
J gene: TRBJ2-5
clone size: many
V gene: TRBV3-1
CDR3 protein: CASSFRGGLGETQYF
CDR3 DNA: TGTGCCAGCAGCTTCCGGGGGGGCCTCGGGGAGACCCAGTACTTC

D gene: NA
J gene: TRBJ2-2
clone size: many
V gene: TRBV7-3
CDR3 protein: CASSSGLSGGTGELFF
CDR3 DNA: TGTGCCAGCAGCTCCGGATTGTCTGGAGGGACCGGGGAGCTGTTTTTT

D gene: NA
J gene: TRBJ2-3
clone size: many
V gene: TRBV7-9
CDR3 protein: CASSRPGTDTQYF
CDR3 DNA: TGTGCCAGCAGCCGTCCCGGCACAGATACGCAGTATTTT

D gene: TRBD1
J gene: TRBJ2-7
clone size: many
V gene: TRBV5-1
CDR3 protein: CASSAGQGANEQYF
CDR3 DNA: TGCGCCAGCAGCGCCGGACAGGGGGCGAACGAGCAGTACTTC

D gene: TRBD2
J gene: TRBJ2-3
clone size: NA
V gene: TRBV12-3/TRBV12-4
CDR3 protein: CASKRSGGLTDTQYF
CDR3 DNA: TGTGCCAGCAAAAGGAGCGGGGGACTCACAGATACGCAGTATTTT

D gene: TRBD2
J gene: TRBJ2-3
clone size: many
V gene: TRBV5-1
CDR3 protein: CASSPGGAGGLDTQYF
CDR3 DNA: TGCGCCAGCAGCCCAGGAGGCGCGGGGGGGCTCGATACGCAGTATTTT

D gene: NA
J gene: TRBJ1-5
clone size: many
V gene: TRBV20-1
CDR3 protein: CSARVADWSNQPQHF
CDR3 DNA: TGCAGTGCTAGAGTAGCGGACTGGAGCAATCAGCCCCAGCATTTT

D gene: TRBD1
J gene: TRBJ2-1
clone size: many
V gene: TRBV18
CDR3 protein: CASSPRMPGQGMSEYNEQFF
CDR3 DNA: TGTGCCAGCTCACCAAGAATGCCGGGACAGGGCATGAGTGAATACAATGAGCAGTTCTTC

D gene: NA
J gene: TRBJ2-7
clone size: many
V gene: TRBV6-2/TRBV6-3
CDR3 protein: CASGGLRGGSSYEQYF
CDR3 DNA: TGTGCCAGCGGGGGGCTAAGGGGGGGGAGTTCCTACGAGCAGTACTTC

D gene: NA
J gene: TRBJ2-2
clone size: medium-sized
V gene: TRBV6-2/TRBV6-3
CDR3 protein: CASSADYPNTGELFF
CDR3 DNA: TGTGCCAGCAGTGCGGACTATCCGAACACCGGGGAGCTGTTTTTT

D gene: NA
J gene: TRBJ1-5
clone size: many
V gene: TRBV20-1
CDR3 protein: CSASDGSGQPQHF
CDR3 DNA: TGCAGTGCTAGTGACGGTTCAGGGCAGCCCCAGCATTTT

D gene: TRBD2
J gene: TRBJ2-5
clone size: many
V gene: TRBV20-1
CDR3 protein: CSARAGGPRETQYF
CDR3 DNA: TGCAGTGCTAGAGCGGGGGGGCCTCGAGAGACCCAGTACTTC

D gene: NA
J gene: TRBJ2-7
clone size: many
V gene: TRBV20-1
CDR3 protein: CSAAKGVEQYF
CDR3 DNA: TGCAGTGCCGCTAAGGGGGTCGAGCAGTACTTC

D gene: TRBD2
J gene: TRBJ2-5
clone size: NA
V gene: TRBV6-2/TRBV6-3
CDR3 protein: CASSSVGGSRETQYF
CDR3 DNA: TGTGCCAGCAGTTCCGTTGGCGGGAGTAGGGAGACCCAGTACTTC

D gene: TRBD2
J gene: TRBJ2-5
clone size: many
V gene: TRBV4-3
CDR3 protein: CASSPGGGGAPQYF
CDR3 DNA: TGCGCCAGCAGCCCGGGGGGGGGTGGCGCCCCCCAGTACTTC

D gene: TRBD2
J gene: TRBJ2-7
clone size: NA
V gene: TRBV28
CDR3 protein: CASSFQAGAYEQYF
CDR3 DNA: TGTGCCAGCAGTTTTCAAGCGGGGGCCTACGAGCAGTACTTC

D gene: TRBD2
J gene: TRBJ2-5
clone size: many
V gene: TRBV4-2
CDR3 protein: CASSQDHSGGAKTQYF
CDR3 DNA: TGTGCCAGCAGCCAAGACCATAGCGGGGGGGCAAAGACCCAGTACTTC

D gene: TRBD2
J gene: TRBJ2-1
clone size: many
V gene: TRBV11-3
CDR3 protein: CASSSAGTSGANSYNEQFF
CDR3 DNA: TGTGCCAGCAGCTCTGCCGGGACTAGCGGGGCGAACTCCTACAATGAGCAGTTCTTC

D gene: TRBD2
J gene: TRBJ2-3
clone size: many
V gene: TRBV7-2
CDR3 protein: CASSFSGGATDTQYF
CDR3 DNA: TGTGCCAGCAGCTTTAGCGGGGGGGCCACAGATACGCAGTATTTT

D gene: TRBD1
J gene: TRBJ1-4
clone size: many
V gene: TRBV11-2
CDR3 protein: CASSLDRAREKLFF
CDR3 DNA: TGTGCCAGCAGCCTCGACAGGGCACGGGAAAAACTGTTTTTT

D gene: NA
J gene: TRBJ2-7
clone size: many
V gene: TRBV5-1
CDR3 protein: CASSLGGAGVKRYEQYF
CDR3 DNA: TGCGCCAGCAGCTTGGGGGGGGCAGGGGTGAAACGCTACGAGCAGTACTTC

D gene: NA
J gene: TRBJ2-7
clone size: NA
V gene: TRBV12-3/TRBV12-4
CDR3 protein: CSISSESPGSSYEQYF
CDR3 DNA: TGTTCCATCAGTTCTGAGTCCCCAGGGAGCTCCTACGAGCAGTACTTC

D gene: NA
J gene: TRBJ1-6
clone size: many
V gene: TRBV3-1
CDR3 protein: CASSQGRGRSPLHF
CDR3 DNA: TGTGCCAGCAGCCAGGGCAGGGGTAGATCACCCCTCCACTTT

D gene: NA
J gene: TRBJ1-1
clone size: NA
V gene: TRBV28
CDR3 protein: CASSLGGAGKNTEAFF
CDR3 DNA: TGTGCCAGCAGTTTGGGAGGTGCTGGGAAGAACACTGAAGCTTTCTTT

D gene: NA
J gene: TRBJ2-4
clone size: many
V gene: TRBV24-1
CDR3 protein: CATSDSGEGGNIQYF
CDR3 DNA: TGTGCCACCAGTGATTCGGGGGAGGGGGGTAACATTCAGTACTTC

D gene: NA
J gene: TRBJ2-1
clone size: many
V gene: TRBV7-9
CDR3 protein: CASSLAGASNEQFF
CDR3 DNA: TGTGCCAGCAGCTTAGCGGGGGCGAGTAATGAGCAGTTCTTC

D gene: NA
J gene: TRBJ1-1
clone size: many
V gene: TRBV5-1
CDR3 protein: CASSMQGGNTEAFF
CDR3 DNA: TGCGCCAGCAGCATGCAGGGTGGGAACACTGAAGCTTTCTTT

D gene: NA
J gene: TRBJ2-7
clone size: few
V gene: TRBV12-3/TRBV12-4
CDR3 protein: CASSLLGGGEQYF
CDR3 DNA: TGTGCCAGCAGTTTGTTAGGGGGTGGCGAGCAGTACTTC

D gene: NA
J gene: TRBJ1-1
clone size: NA
V gene: TRBV5-1
CDR3 protein: CASSLVGGKNTEAFF
CDR3 DNA: TGCGCCAGCAGCTTGGTTGGGGGCAAGAACACTGAAGCTTTCTTT

D gene: NA
J gene: TRBJ2-3
clone size: many
V gene: TRBV25-1
CDR3 protein: CASLRGLGDTQYF
CDR3 DNA: TGTGCCAGCCTACGTGGCCTTGGAGATACGCAGTATTTT

D gene: TRBD1
J gene: TRBJ1-2
clone size: many
V gene: TRBV6-1
CDR3 protein: CASRERGWSGQGGGYTF
CDR3 DNA: TGTGCCAGCCGTGAAAGGGGATGGTCGGGACAGGGAGGCGGCTACACCTTC

D gene: NA
J gene: TRBJ2-2
clone size: once
V gene: TRBV19
CDR3 protein: CASIGPRTVPTGELFF
CDR3 DNA: TGTGCCAGTATAGGCCCCCGGACAGTGCCCACCGGGGAGCTGTTTTTT

D gene: TRBD1
J gene: TRBJ1-1
clone size: many
V gene: TRBV5-1
CDR3 protein: CASSPARGLMNTEAFF
CDR3 DNA: TGCGCCAGCAGCCCCGCTAGGGGGCTGATGAACACTGAAGCTTTCTTT

D gene: NA
J gene: TRBJ1-2
clone size: many
V gene: TRBV2
CDR3 protein: CASTSKGIYGYTF
CDR3 DNA: TGTGCCAGCACATCTAAAGGAATCTATGGCTACACCTTC

D gene: TRBD1
J gene: TRBJ2-1
clone size: NA
V gene: TRBV29-1
CDR3 protein: CSVEEGAFNEQFF
CDR3 DNA: TGCAGCGTCGAAGAGGGGGCTTTCAATGAGCAGTTCTTC

D gene: TRBD2
J gene: TRBJ2-5
clone size: many
V gene: TRBV6-2/TRBV6-3
CDR3 protein: CASRATSTETQYF
CDR3 DNA: TGTGCCAGCAGGGCGACTAGCACAGAGACCCAGTACTTC

D gene: TRBD1
J gene: TRBJ1-6
clone size: many
V gene: TRBV6-1
CDR3 protein: CASSKTGANSPLHF
CDR3 DNA: TGTGCCAGCAGCAAGACAGGGGCAAATTCACCCCTCCACTTT

D gene: TRBD2
J gene: TRBJ2-2
clone size: NA
V gene: TRBV7-3
CDR3 protein: CASSHHPTGAGATGELFF
CDR3 DNA: TGTGCCAGCAGCCACCATCCGACTGGAGCGGGGGCCACCGGGGAGCTGTTTTTT

D gene: NA
J gene: TRBJ2-1
clone size: many
V gene: TRBV5-1
CDR3 protein: CASSYKTGGVYNEQFF
CDR3 DNA: TGCGCCAGCAGCTACAAAACAGGGGGGGTATACAATGAGCAGTTCTTC

D gene: TRBD2
J gene: TRBJ2-3
clone size: NA
V gene: TRBV7-2
CDR3 protein: CASSLASSSGGATDTQYF
CDR3 DNA: TGTGCCAGCAGCTTAGCGTCGTCTAGCGGGGGGGCAACAGATACGCAGTATTTT